This T cell receptor (beta chain) was captured in a study of shared clonotypes between healthy human individuals. Study background: Per donor, three plates held CD4 naive cells, three held CD4 memory, two held CD8 naive and one held CD8 memory.

Germline CDR1 reads MNHNY; CDR2 reads SVGAGI (reference sequence). The V and J ends lost 6 bases and 0 bases respectively, with 8 bases between them. The CDR3 extends over 13 amino acids. Assay: immunoSEQ multiplex PCR; the TCRdb copy retains only in-frame clones and omits some. Among 2 million to 2.5 million clones listed, 90% to 95% were seen once. J is TRBJ1-1 and V is TRBV6-6, with a weak D call TRBD1 (5 bases). This clonotype was sampled from a man in his late teens or twenties in good health. Some clones in this sample may be carry-over from other donors' samples. The sample taken for sequencing was naive CD4+ T cells from PBMCs. Subset noted: CD45RA+ positively selected. CDR3 nucleotides: TGTGCCAGCAGGAGGACAATGAACACTGAAGCTTTCTTT. It translates to CASRRTMNTEAFF.